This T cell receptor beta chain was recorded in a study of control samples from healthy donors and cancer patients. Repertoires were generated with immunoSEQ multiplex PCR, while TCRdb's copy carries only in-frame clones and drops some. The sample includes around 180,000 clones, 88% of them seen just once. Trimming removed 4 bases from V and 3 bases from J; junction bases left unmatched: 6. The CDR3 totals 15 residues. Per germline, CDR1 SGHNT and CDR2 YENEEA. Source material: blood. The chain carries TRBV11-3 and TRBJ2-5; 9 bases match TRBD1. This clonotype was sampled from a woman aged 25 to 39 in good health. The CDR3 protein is CASSSNRDREETQYF. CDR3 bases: TGTGCCAGCAGCTCGAACCGGGACAGGGAAGAGACCCAGTACTTC. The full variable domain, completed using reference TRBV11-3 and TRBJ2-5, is EAGVVQSPRYKIIEKKQPVAFWCNPISGHNTLYWYLQNLGQGPELLIRYENEEAVDDSQLPKDRFSAERLKGVDSTLKIQPAELGDSAVYLCASSSNRDREETQYFGPGTRLLVL.